This T cell receptor (beta chain) was sequenced during a study of immune evolution from preneoplasia to lung adenocarcinoma. Study-level results: Later-stage lesions appeared to have more T cells, more diversity, less clonality.

This clone appeared once. Its antigen is as yet unknown. Method: immunoSEQ multiplex PCR; TCRdb's copy keeps in-frame clones and lacks some. The table shows roughly 7,000 clones, with about four fifths occurring only once. This sequence was found in a person aged 40 to 49 with lung adenocarcinoma. Sequencing was done on a sample of FFPE invasive lung adenocarcinoma tissue.

The CDR3, as DNA: TGTGCCAGCAGCCCGTTAGCGGGAATGGTGTGGGAGCAGTTCTTC. Translating it yields CASSPLAGMVWEQFF. The chain links TRBV11-2 to TRBJ2-1, with 8 positions matching TRBD2. CDR1 and CDR2 from the germline V gene are SGHAT and FQNNGV. The V gene end was trimmed by 5 bases and the J gene end by 10 bases; junction bases not matched to a gene: 13. This CDR3 is built from 15 residues.